One sample yielded the 5 T cell receptor beta chains listed below, sequenced in a study of CD8 T cells in ankylosing spondylitis (dated by TCRdb to about 2017). Study-level results and caveats: Blood from ankylosing spondylitis patients appeared to be characterized by a TCR beta motif composed of about eight highly homologous amino acid variants.

What these receptors recognize is not known. Receptor amplification or capture employed 5' RACE. The instrument was an Illumina HiSeq 2500. The public reads were reprocessed in TCRdb via fastp at Q25 and MiXCR, keeping in-frame beta chains. Duplicate CDR3 protein sequences are folded into a single record with the most common DNA and genes. The sample records over 400,000 distinct CDR3 sequences, roughly a quarter of which are singletons. The biggest ten clones account for about 0.92% of the sample. What was sequenced was blood, either unsorted or a sorted T cell fraction (not recorded which). Receptors were obtained from a male donor with ankylosing spondylitis.

This clonotype showed up just a few times. The chain recombines TRBV20-1 with TRBJ2-3; D is unclear. Trimming removed 2 bases at V and 7 bases at J, with 13 bases between. CDR1 and CDR2 from the germline V gene are DFQATT and SNEGSKA (reference sequence). The CDR3 is 13 residues long. The CDR3 DNA sequence: TGCAGTGCTAGAAACCCTACCGTCCATACGCAGTATTTT. Its protein is CSARNPTVHTQYF.

In this sample, this clonotype turned up a few times. The rearrangement links TRBV5-1 to TRBJ2-1; D gene ambiguous. The V end lost 2 bases, the J end lost 6 bases, and 9 bases lay between the germline ends. The CDR3 spans 13 residues. Germline V gene sequence: CDR1 SGHRS, CDR2 YFSETQ. The CDR3 nucleotides are TGCGCCAGCAGCTTAAGGGTCCTCAATGAGCAGTTCTTC. Its translation: CASSLRVLNEQFF.

The gene calls are TRBV7-2 and TRBJ2-1, with 9 bases fitting TRBD1. Germline CDR1 is SGHTA and CDR2 is FQGNSA. Trimming took 1 base from V and 5 from J; bases not matched to a gene: 6. The CDR3 loop spans 16 amino acids. The CDR3 coding sequence is TGTGCCAGCAGCTTAGTTCGGGACAGGGTCCACAATGAGCAGTTCTTC. This encodes CASSLVRDRVHNEQFF.

V is TRBV6-2 or TRBV6-3 and J is TRBJ1-1; D gene uncertain. Trimming took 2 bases from V and 4 from J, leaving 11 bases between them. Germline V gene data show CDR1 as MNHEY and CDR2 as SVGEGT. The CDR3 covers 14 residues. The CDR3 protein is CASSYAVTGTEAFF. Written as DNA, the CDR3 is TGTGCCAGCAGTTACGCAGTTACTGGCACTGAAGCTTTCTTT.

This clonotype has a handful of counts. CDR3 in amino acids: CAINWEASGSGELFF. The DNA for the CDR3 is TGTGCCATCAACTGGGAAGCTTCGGGGTCCGGGGAGCTGTTTTTT. The V and J genes are TRBV10-3 and TRBJ2-2, with D perhaps TRBD2 (5 bases). V was clipped by 7 bases and J by 6 bases, with 18 bases between them. Germline V gene sequence: CDR1 ENHRY, CDR2 SYGVKD. This CDR3 comprises 15 residues.